Here is one T cell receptor beta chain with its context. The entry originates in a study of blood T cell repertoires in COVID-19. About the research overall: The United States, Italy and Spain supplied acute and convalescent COVID-19 samples. Sources were T cells, B-cell-depleted T cells, or PBMCs; the material itself was cDNA or gDNA.

Assay used: immunoSEQ multiplex PCR; TCRdb lists only in-frame clones, some missing. This table has about 75,000 clones, 85% to 90% appearing once. Deletions cut 3 bases from V and 0 bases from J, with 13 bases between. Germline V CDR1 and CDR2: DFQATT, SNEGSKA (reference sequence). The CDR3 length is 15 residues. The TCR comes from a human donor in a cohort sampled during active COVID-19. This sequence joins TRBV20-1 and TRBJ2-3; possible D gene TRBD1, 6 bases. Input material: peripheral blood. The DNA of the CDR3 is TGCAGTGCTAGTTCGGCAGGGGACAGCACAGATACGCAGTATTTT. It is translated as CSASSAGDSTDTQYF.